This record concerns one T cell receptor (beta chain) sequence. This clonotype was seen many times. The specificity of this receptor is unknown. The record has no base qualities; no much larger clone is one base away. This sample was included in a study of neurological immune-mediated disorders (dated by TCRdb to about 2019). Study-level background: The study compared peripheral blood TCR-beta repertoires of HTLV-I-associated myelopathy (HAM/TSP) patients, multiple sclerosis patients and healthy controls using UMI-based sequencing. The 106 TCR-beta libraries covered PBMC samples along with longitudinal samples, technical triplicates, and paired sorted CD4+ and CD8+ T-cell subsets. Of the roughly 71 subjects in the cohort, about 14 were HAM/TSP patients, some 34 were multiple sclerosis patients, and around 20 were healthy controls.

The healthy controls were volunteers from blood banks in Maryland, USA. Unsorted PBMC libraries were generated from 2 million PBMCs stored in RNAlater at -80 °C until RNA extraction. PBMCs were separated from peripheral blood using Ficoll-Hypaque density gradient centrifugation and then cryopreserved in liquid nitrogen. cDNA was synthesized by template-switch 5'RACE using a primer carrying a 10-nucleotide random unique molecular identifier by which each TCR transcript was tagged. Every sequencing run yielded over 170 million TCR-beta sequences covering 15-18 subjects. The RNeasy kit was used for extraction of total RNA. The KAPA Real-time Library Amplification kit was used to amplify TCR-beta VDJ regions with primers for the TCR constant region and the 5'RACE anchor. Sample indexes and Illumina adaptors were added in a first PCR, after which library yield was increased in a second PCR. After Ampure bead purification, the TCR product of roughly 650 bp was size-selected on a 2% E-gel SizeSelection system. Library quality was checked on a Bioanalyzer, concentration was measured with Qubit, and libraries were quantified with the Kapa Library Quantification kit before pooling. Libraries were sequenced paired-end 2 x 150 bp on an Illumina HiSeq 2500. To increase sequence diversity, about 25-31% phiX was spiked into each library pool. In the original analysis: Quality-filtered reads were processed with the UMI-based MiGEC pipeline, and over 80% of raw TCR sequences were removed by the MiGEC pipeline during error correction. VDJ genes were aligned to IMGT germline references, and clonotypes were defined by unique CDR3 amino acid sequence plus V-J genes. Clonal expansion, Shannon diversity and CDR3 relatedness (CalcPairwiseDistances, ClusterSamples) were evaluated with VDJtools, and phylogenetic trees were built with CLCbio workbench. Clones with at least 8 unique UMIs were defined as expanded, with this threshold being based on coefficient-of-variation modelling across technical triplicates. Through fastp at Q25 and MiXCR, TCRdb rebuilt clones from the public reads, retaining in-frame beta chains. Each entry is one CDR3 protein sequence, shown with its most common DNA and genes. Here the V and J calls rest on TCRdb's processing, not on the authors' analysis. This sample gives tens of thousands of distinct CDR3 sequences in total; 11% to 15% of them show up just once. Roughly 6.8% of the sample rests with the top ten.

Here is what the overall study found, with its caveats: TCR clonal expansion was greatest in HAM/TSP patients and smallest in MS patients, who ranked below even healthy controls. No identical CDR3 amino acid sequences were shared among expanded clones across subjects, suggesting private TCR-beta repertoires in all groups.

The CDR3 measures 15 amino acids from cysteine to phenylalanine. Only the CDR3 part of the read is kept: 45 bases, read in frame from the first base. Sequences DFQATT (CDR1) and SNEGSKA (CDR2) are obtained from the germline V gene (reference sequence). V is cut back by 5 bases and J by 5 bases, with 10 bases in the junction unmatched. The sequencing sample was made of PBMCs. The V gene is TRBV20-1 and the J gene is TRBJ1-1; TRBD1 lines up with 11 middle nucleotides. The clonotype originates from a woman aged 45-65 years in good health. The sequenced DNA is TGCAGTGCTTACTCCCGGACAGGGGGCTCAACTGAAGCTTTCTTT. It specifies CSAYSRTGGSTEAFF.